The clone carrying this TCR beta chain turned up a few times. Its antigen is currently unknown. Germline assignment: CDR1 SGHDT and CDR2 YYEEEE. V shed 4 bases and J shed 0 bases, with 14 bases lying between them. The CDR3 sequence is 16 residues long. The entry originates in a study of T-cell memory formation after mild COVID-19. On the study more broadly: The two donors had largely donor-specific TCR clusters.

TCRdb processed the 5' RACE reads anew with MiXCR; each CDR3 protein has one entry. The sample holds 350,000 to 450,000 distinct CDR3 sequences, 20% seen once. Study-wide results and limits: CD4+ contracting clones were found mainly in CM and EM, and CD8+ ones in EMRA.

The sample comprised PBMCs or a T cell subset sorted from them (not recorded which). This receptor was identified in an adult woman who had mild COVID-19 (a few samples of this study predate the infection). Cell type and time point are not known. The rearrangement joins TRBV5-6 to TRBJ1-3; a weak D match, TRBD1 (6 bases). The CDR3 bases are TGTGCCAGCAGCGGTGGACAGTTTTTCTCTGGAAACACCATATATTTT. It yields the protein CASSGGQFFSGNTIYF.